The next 24 T cell receptor beta chains were all read from a single sample in a study of blood T cells in healthy people across ages. It was with a sample-barcoded 5' primer and a J-beta primer mix that a second PCR of roughly 7 to 12 cycles was run. TCRdb re-analysed the 5' RACE reads in MiXCR, keeping a single row per CDR3 protein. Of 800,000 or so distinct CDR3 sequences listed, around half are singletons. The sequenced material came from blood. These receptors came from an elderly man in good health.

The gene calls are TRBV20-1 and TRBJ2-7, with TRBD2 as a possible D gene (5 bases). The CDR3 totals 15 residues. The V and J ends lost 3 bases and 2 bases respectively, with 17 bases between them. Germline CDR1 and CDR2: DFQATT and SNEGSKA (reference sequence). CDR3 loop: CSAREVGAVTYEQYF. The CDR3 DNA reads as TGCAGTGCTAGGGAGGTGGGAGCGGTAACCTACGAGCAGTACTTC.

J is TRBJ2-1 and V is TRBV10-3, with 11 bases that match TRBD2. This CDR3 has 14 amino acids. In germline, CDR1 is ENHRY, CDR2 SYGVKD. The ends lost 10 bases at V and 4 bases at J; junction bases unmatched: 6. This CDR3 reads CATLAGGLYNEQFF. The CDR3 DNA reads as TGTGCCACCTTAGCGGGAGGGTTATACAATGAGCAGTTCTTC.

The J gene is TRBJ2-7, the V gene TRBV29-1; the D call may be TRBD1 or TRBD2 (5 bases each). The CDR3 covers 13 residues. Deletions cut 7 bases from V and 3 bases from J, with 16 bases between. Germline V gives CDR1 SQVTM, CDR2 ANQGSEA. CDR3 sequence: CSAGDGEVYEQYF. DNA of the CDR3: TGCAGCGCCGGGGACGGCGAAGTCTACGAGCAGTACTTC.

Notes on this clonotype: A much larger clone differs by one base, so this may be a read error. The chain is built from TRBV28 and TRBJ2-1; TRBD1 matches at 7 bases. The J call could be wrong; TRBJ2-7 is a better fit for the DNA end. The CDR3 contains 17 residues. In germline, CDR1 is MDHEN, CDR2 SYDVKM. This chain's CDR3 is CASSSTGLGSSYNEQYF. DNA for the CDR3: TGTGCCAGCAGTTCGACAGGGTTAGGGTCCTCCTACAATGAGCAGTACTTC.

The rearrangement uses TRBV5-1 and TRBJ1-1; perhaps TRBD1 as D (6 bases). CDR3 length: 14 residues. V was trimmed by 3 bases and J by 4 bases, leaving 13 bases between them. Germline CDR1 is SGHRS and CDR2 is YFSETQ. The CDR3 is CASSSGESGTEAFF. CDR3 DNA sequence: TGCGCCAGCAGCTCAGGGGAATCCGGCACTGAAGCTTTCTTT. The whole variable domain, remainder taken from reference TRBV5-1 and TRBJ1-1, is KAGVTQTPRYLIKTRGQQVTLSCSPISGHRSVSWYQQTPGQGLQFLFEYFSETQRNKGNFPGRFSGRQFSNSRSEMNVSTLELGDSALYLCASSSGESGTEAFFGQGTRLTVV.

This clonotype has just a few counts. V gene TRBV5-1 combines with J gene TRBJ1-2, with 7 bases fitting TRBD1. The CDR3 is made up of 13 amino acids. V gave up 2 bases and J gave up 8 bases; unmatched junction bases: 6. Germline-derived CDR1 and CDR2 are SGHRS and YFSETQ. The CDR3 spells CASSFGQDGGYTF. CDR3 DNA: TGCGCCAGCAGCTTTGGACAGGATGGGGGCTACACCTTC.

This clonotype was seen only a few times. This chain connects TRBV29-1 to TRBJ2-5, with D tentatively TRBD1 or TRBD2 (5 bases each). CDR1 SQVTM and CDR2 ANQGSEA come from the germline V gene. Deletions cut 4 bases from V and 11 bases from J, with 17 bases between. CDR3 size: 12 residues. The CDR3 region has the DNA TGCAGCGTTGCCCCGGGACGTTGTGAGCAGTACTTC. Its translation is CSVAPGRCEQYF.

This rearrangement joins TRBV29-1 to TRBJ2-3, with no clear D. The CDR3 sequence is 11 residues long. Trimming took 1 base from V and 5 from J, leaving 4 bases between them. In germline, CDR1 is SQVTM, CDR2 ANQGSEA. The chain's CDR3 is CSVEGVDTQYF. The CDR3 DNA sequence: TGCAGCGTTGAAGGGGTAGATACGCAGTATTTT.

This clonotype came up a few times. The chain combines TRBV6-5 with TRBJ2-7; 10 positions agree with TRBD1. Looked up from germline, CDR1 is MNHEY and CDR2 is SVGAGI. The CDR3 length is 16 residues. V shed 0 bases and J 5 bases; nucleotides not matched to a gene: 7. DNA for the CDR3: TGTGCCAGCAGTTACTCGTGGACAGGGGGTCCCAACGAGCAGTACTTC. Amino acid sequence: CASSYSWTGGPNEQYF.

The chain employs TRBV6-5 and TRBJ2-7; TRBD2 agrees at 7 bases. This CDR3 has 15 amino acids. V was pared by 6 bases and J by 3 bases, with 11 bases of the junction left unmatched. Germline CDR1 is MNHEY and CDR2 is SVGAGI. The CDR3 sequence is CASRPEGLLDYEQYF. The CDR3 DNA is TGTGCCAGCAGGCCTGAGGGACTATTAGACTACGAGCAGTACTTC.

The V call is TRBV20-1, the J call TRBJ2-1; 11 bases match TRBD1. CDR3 length equals 14 residues. V shed 6 bases, J shed 6 bases, and the junction held 7 bases outside the gene matches. Germline V gene lookup returns CDR1 DFQATT and CDR2 SNEGSKA (reference sequence). The CDR3 DNA sequence: TGCAGTGCCTGGACAGGGGGCGGACGCAATGAGCAGTTCTTC. Its protein product is CSAWTGGGRNEQFF.

The CDR3: CASSPDATGDEQFF. The CDR3 coding sequence is TGTGCCAGCAGCCCTGACGCGACAGGTGATGAGCAGTTCTTC. The chain joins TRBV9 to TRBJ2-1; TRBD1 might be the D (6 bases). Trimming left V 4 bases short and J 8 bases short, with 16 bases between. There are 14 residues in the CDR3. CDR1 SGDLS and CDR2 YYNGEE come from the germline V gene.

This chain joins TRBV12-3 or TRBV12-4 and TRBJ1-2; perhaps TRBD1 as D (5 bases). V lost 5 bases, J lost 8 bases, and 15 bases lay in between. This CDR3 comprises 13 residues. In DNA, the CDR3 is TGTGCCAGCAGTGACAGCCTGGGGGGGGGCTACACCTTC. It codes for CASSDSLGGGYTF.

This clonotype turned up a few times. This sequence joins TRBV7-3 and TRBJ1-6, with D tentatively TRBD1 (5 bases). The CDR3 extends over 14 amino acids. CDR1 is SGHTA and CDR2 is FQGTGA in the germline V gene. The V and J ends lost 5 bases and 10 bases respectively, with 15 bases between them. The CDR3, as DNA: TGTGCCAGCAGCCTCCTGAGGGGCAACTCACCCCTCCACTTT. It yields the protein CASSLLRGNSPLHF.

This clonotype was seen a single time. The chain uses TRBV12-3 or TRBV12-4 and TRBJ1-2; TRBD1 aligns across 9 bases. V was pared by 3 bases and J by 6 bases, with 5 bases of the junction left unmatched. This CDR3 is 14 amino acids long. The CDR3: CASSLRDRENGYTF. The CDR3 nucleotides are TGTGCCAGCAGTTTGAGGGACAGGGAAAATGGCTACACCTTC.

This chain links TRBV11-2 with TRBJ2-5; 10 positions agree with TRBD2. The germline V gene has CDR1 SGHAT and CDR2 FQNNGV. V trimming: 3 bases; J trimming: 9 bases; junction bases outside the gene matches: 10. The CDR3 has 15 amino acids. The CDR3, as DNA: TGTGCCAGCAGCTTGAGCGGGGGGGGCCAAATGGCCCAGTACTTC. It is translated as CASSLSGGGQMAQYF.

The chain recombines TRBV6-6 with TRBJ2-1; D may be TRBD2 (5 bases). Germline CDR1 is MNHNY and CDR2 is SVGAGI (reference sequence). V lost 7 bases, J lost 9 bases, and 16 bases lay in between. The length of the CDR3 is 13 residues. The CDR3 nucleotides read TGTGCCAGCATTCCTGCTATGGGGAGTGAGCAGTTCTTC. Protein sequence: CASIPAMGSEQFF.

In its sample, this clonotype was seen once. The chain has TRBV29-1 and TRBJ2-7; D is unresolved. This CDR3 has 11 amino acids. Germline V CDR1 and CDR2: SQVTM, ANQGSEA. V was clipped by 3 bases and J by 7 bases, with 10 bases between them. The CDR3 reads CSVDRSCEQYF. The CDR3 DNA is TGCAGCGTTGACCGGTCATGTGAGCAGTACTTC.

This sequence joins TRBV5-6 and TRBJ2-3; D possibly corresponds to TRBD2 (6 bases). The CDR3 has 15 amino acids. V lost 4 bases to trimming and J lost 6 bases, with 18 bases between them. CDR1 is SGHDT and CDR2 is YYEEEE in the germline V gene. The CDR3 loop is CASSKLGGTSDTQYF. The DNA of the CDR3 is TGTGCCAGCAGCAAGCTCGGGGGAACGTCGGATACGCAGTATTTT. The complete variable domain, with remaining parts taken from reference TRBV5-6 and TRBJ2-3, reads DAGVTQSPTHLIKTRGQQVTLRCSPKSGHDTVSWYQQALGQGPQFIFQYYEEEERQRGNFPDRFSGHQFPNYSSELNVNALLLGDSALYLCASSKLGGTSDTQYFGPGTRLTVL.

V gene TRBV10-1 combines with J gene TRBJ2-2; D is unclear. The germline gives CDR1 WNHNN, CDR2 SYGVQD (reference sequence). The CDR3 is 15 residues long. The V and J ends lost 3 bases and 4 bases respectively, with 12 bases between them. The CDR3 DNA reads as TGCGCCAGCAGTGAAGAGACCGGCGGCACCGGGGAGCTGTTTTTT. Translated, it gives CASSEETGGTGELFF.

This clonotype was seen a few times. This chain connects TRBV6-2 or TRBV6-3 to TRBJ2-3; no clear D gene. V dropped 6 bases and J dropped 2 bases, with 9 bases sitting between them. Germline assignment: CDR1 MNHEY and CDR2 SVGEGT. The CDR3 has 13 residues. The CDR3: CASSTVPTDTQYF. As DNA, the CDR3 is TGTGCCAGCAGCACGGTCCCCACAGATACGCAGTATTTT.

The chain joins TRBV4-2 to TRBJ2-1; 8 bases line up with TRBD2. CDR1 and CDR2 (germline): LGHNA, YNFKEQ. The CDR3 is 18 amino acids. J lost 0 bases, V lost 0 bases, and 7 bases had no gene match. The CDR3 sequence is CASSQETQLAASYNEQFF. The CDR3 DNA follows: TGTGCCAGCAGCCAAGAAACGCAACTAGCGGCCTCCTACAATGAGCAGTTCTTC.

A few counts support this clonotype. This chain joins TRBV6-5 and TRBJ2-1; D not resolved. The germline CDR1 and CDR2 sequences are MNHEY and SVGAGI. V lost 0 bases, J lost 7 bases, and 13 bases lay in between. CDR3 length: 15 amino acids. The CDR3 sequence is CASSYSGKSWNEQFF. The CDR3 coding sequence is TGTGCCAGCAGTTACTCGGGTAAATCCTGGAATGAGCAGTTCTTC.

This clonotype was counted many times. The chain uses TRBV7-2 and TRBJ2-7; possibly TRBD1 for D (6 bases). The germline gives CDR1 SGHTA, CDR2 FQGNSA. Trimming took off 0 bases at V and 7 bases at J, with 10 bases between the two ends. CDR3 length: 13 amino acids. In nucleotides, the CDR3 is TGTGCCAGCAGCTTAGCTGGGGGCAATGAGCAGTACTTC. Translation gives CASSLAGGNEQYF. The full variable domain, its missing parts supplied by reference TRBV7-2 and TRBJ2-7, is GAGVSQSPSNKVTEKGKDVELRCDPISGHTALYWYRQSLGQGLEFLIYFQGNSAPDKSGLPSDRFSAERTGGSVSTLTIQRTQQEDSAVYLCASSLAGGNEQYFGPGTRLTVT.